The 2 T cell receptor beta chains reported below all come from one sample, sequenced in a study of blood T cell repertoires in COVID-19. Measured with immunoSEQ multiplex PCR; TCRdb has only the in-frame clones, and not every one. This table holds about 220,000 clones, about 88% found once. Material for sequencing was peripheral blood. The receptors were gathered from a man aged 40-50 years with active or convalescent COVID-19.

This clone was recorded only once. The chain recombines TRBV30 with TRBJ1-2; 7 bases fit TRBD1. The junction had 6 bases not matched to a gene; V was cut back by 2 bases and J by 0 bases. There are 15 residues in the CDR3. Germline V gene lookup returns CDR1 GTSNPN and CDR2 SVGIG (reference sequence). The CDR3 here is CAWSPPGQTNYGYTF. Here the CDR3 DNA reads TGTGCCTGGAGTCCCCCGGGACAGACTAACTATGGCTACACCTTC. Combining the CDR3 with reference TRBV30 and TRBJ1-2 gives the whole variable domain SQTIHQWPATLVQPVGSPLSLECTVEGTSNPNLYWYRQAAGRGLQLLFYSVGIGQISSEVPQNLSASRPQDRQFILSSKKLLLSDSGFYLCAWSPPGQTNYGYTFGSGTRLTVV.

The rearrangement joins TRBV19 to TRBJ2-7, with TRBD2 matching over 7 bases. Unmatched junction bases numbered 10, after V lost 6 bases and J lost 2 bases. The CDR3 spans 15 residues. Germline assignment: CDR1 LNHDA and CDR2 SQIVND (reference sequence). This CDR3 is CASRGSSGATYEQYF. CDR3 in DNA: TGTGCCAGTAGGGGGTCGAGCGGGGCCACCTACGAGCAGTACTTC.